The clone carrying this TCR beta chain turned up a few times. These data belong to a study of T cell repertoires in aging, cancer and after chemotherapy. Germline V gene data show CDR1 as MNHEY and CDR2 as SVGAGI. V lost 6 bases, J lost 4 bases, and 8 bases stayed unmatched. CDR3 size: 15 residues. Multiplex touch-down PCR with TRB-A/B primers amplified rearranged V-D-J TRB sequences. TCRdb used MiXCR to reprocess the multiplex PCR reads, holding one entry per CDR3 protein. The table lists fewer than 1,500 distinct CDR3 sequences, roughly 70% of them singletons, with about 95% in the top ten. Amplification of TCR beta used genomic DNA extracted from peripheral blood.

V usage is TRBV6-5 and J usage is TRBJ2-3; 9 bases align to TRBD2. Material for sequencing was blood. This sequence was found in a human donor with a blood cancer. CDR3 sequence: CASRPAGGGSDTQYF. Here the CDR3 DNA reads TGTGCCAGCAGACCAGCGGGGGGCGGGTCAGATACGCAGTATTTT.